This TCR beta chain was captured by sequencing in a study of CXCR3-negative and CXCR3-positive naive CD8 T cells. Whole-study results and caveats: Compared with CXCR3-negative naive cells, CXCR3-positive naive cells showed more hydrophobic TRB CDR3s.

Worth noting for this clonotype: Its cognate antigen is unknown.

Libraries were UMI-labeled 5' RACE TRB cDNA. TCRdb derives one entry per CDR3 protein from the 5' RACE reads, leaving out DNA. The sample includes about 70,000 distinct CDR3 sequences. This receptor was taken from a human donor in good health. Some clones in this sample may be carry-over from other donors' samples. The sample taken for sequencing was naive CXCR3+ CD8+ T cells from blood. Subset denoted: CD45RO-CCR7+CD27+CD95- naive CD8+ T cells expressing CXCR3 (TNR3+).

The CDR3 is CASSEEIGGPYNEQFF. The gene calls are TRBV2 and TRBJ2-1; TCRdb designates TRBD1, a call that cannot be tested without DNA. The CDR3 runs to 16 residues. The germline V gene encodes CDR1 SNHLY and CDR2 FYNNEI.